These 26 T cell receptor beta chains came from one sample sequenced in a study of post-analysis software for immune sequencing data (dated by TCRdb to the mid-2010s). Study-wide findings and limitations: Patients showed significantly higher frequencies than controls for roughly five TRBV segments, among them TRBV5-6, TRBV5-1 and TRBV20-1.

Library prep was done by PCR. The instrument given in TCRdb is Illumina HiSeq 2500. To reduce PCR and sequencing biases, unique molecular identifiers were incorporated into the TCR beta cDNA libraries. TCRdb trimmed the raw reads at Q25, called clones with MiXCR and kept productive beta chains. Here each entry gathers all rows of one CDR3 protein and keeps the most common genes and DNA. Present in this sample are roughly 580,000 distinct CDR3 sequences, 44% of which were seen just once. Together, the top ten hold roughly 1.7% of the sample. These receptors are not linked to any known antigen. Specimen: blood. The receptors were sampled from a girl between 5 and 17 years old with multiple sclerosis.

The chain combines TRBV2 with TRBJ2-7; TRBD2 agrees at 8 bases. This CDR3 spans 16 amino acids. V lost 2 bases, J lost 3 bases, and 9 bases stayed unmatched. The germline V gene has CDR1 SNHLY and CDR2 FYNNEI. The CDR3 here is CASSELSGGSHYEQYF. CDR3 DNA sequence: TGTGCCAGCAGTGAACTGAGCGGGGGTTCCCACTACGAGCAGTACTTC.

The gene calls are TRBV20-1 and TRBJ2-7, with D perhaps TRBD2 (6 bases). The CDR3 has 18 amino acids. Per germline, CDR1 DFQATT and CDR2 SNEGSKA (reference sequence). Trimming took 1 base from V and 6 from J, leaving 28 bases between them. Here the CDR3 reads CSARVPGSPGTGSAEQYF. The CDR3 DNA is TGCAGTGCTAGAGTCCCCGGTTCGCCCGGGACTGGGTCAGCCGAGCAGTACTTC.

This clonotype was recorded a few times. The V and J genes are TRBV12-3 or TRBV12-4 and TRBJ2-7; TRBD2 is a possible D gene (6 bases). The CDR3 covers 14 residues. V shed 5 bases and J shed 2 bases, with 13 bases lying between them. CDR3 coding DNA: TGTGCCAGCAGTGCCACAGCGGGTACCTACGAGCAGTACTTC. The encoded protein is CASSATAGTYEQYF.

V is TRBV14 and J is TRBJ1-1; weak D call: TRBD1 (6 bases). Germline CDR1 is SGHDN and CDR2 is FVKESK. The CDR3 is 14 residues long. Trimming cost V 7 bases and J 6 bases, with 18 bases left between them. CDR3 region: CASKTGTGYSEAFF. The DNA of the CDR3 is TGTGCCAGCAAGACTGGAACAGGGTATTCTGAAGCTTTCTTT.

The chain joins TRBV29-1 to TRBJ2-1; 11 nucleotides line up with TRBD2. With V trimmed by 6 bases and J by 8 bases, 9 bases remained unmatched. The CDR3 is 14 residues long. Germline-derived CDR1 and CDR2 are SQVTM and ANQGSEA. In DNA form, the CDR3 reads TGCAGCGTGGACCCGGGACTAGCGGTCGATGAGCAGTTCTTC. Its protein product is CSVDPGLAVDEQFF.

This clonotype was picked up a small number of times. The chain carries TRBV20-1 and TRBJ2-7; 9 bases fit TRBD1. The CDR3 spans 13 residues. V lost 3 bases, J lost 1 base, and 1 base stayed unmatched. Germline V lookup: CDR1 DFQATT, CDR2 SNEGSKA (reference sequence). DNA of the CDR3: TGCAGTGCTAGCGGGACAGGGTCCTACGAGCAGTACTTC. Its translation: CSASGTGSYEQYF.

This clonotype turned up a few times. The chain links TRBV4-1 to TRBJ2-7; 10 bases map to TRBD2. The CDR3 is 15 amino acids. Trimming removed 6 bases from V and 4 bases from J; junction bases left unmatched: 9. Germline V gives CDR1 MGHRA, CDR2 YSYEKL. The CDR3 DNA reads TGCGCCAGCAGGGGACGAGCGGGAGGGTCGTACGAGCAGTACTTC. It codes for CASRGRAGGSYEQYF.

The rearrangement links TRBV20-1 to TRBJ2-3; D gene unclear. The germline gives CDR1 DFQATT, CDR2 SNEGSKA (reference sequence). This CDR3 is built from 15 residues. V was trimmed by 6 bases and J by 1 base, leaving 17 bases between them. For the CDR3, the DNA is TGCAGTGCATCCCCCCGAAGATCCGGCACAGATACGCAGTATTTT. It translates to CSASPRRSGTDTQYF.

The chain employs TRBV6-1 and TRBJ1-2, with D possibly being TRBD1 (6 bases). V lost 0 bases to trimming and J lost 4 bases, with 12 bases between them. Germline CDR1 is MNHNS and CDR2 is SASEGT. CDR3 size: 15 residues. The CDR3 DNA reads TGTGCCAGCAGTGAAGCTTGGGTAGGGGGCTATGGCTACACCTTC. It yields the protein CASSEAWVGGYGYTF.

The rearrangement joins TRBV5-1 to TRBJ1-1, with 8 bases lining up with TRBD1. The CDR3 has 16 amino acids. J was trimmed by 0 bases and V by 4 bases; bases with no gene match: 8. Germline lookup yields CDR1 SGHRS and CDR2 YFSETQ. The CDR3 here is CASSPVVGQVNTEAFF. CDR3 DNA sequence: TGCGCCAGCAGCCCCGTGGTGGGACAGGTGAACACTGAAGCTTTCTTT. Full variable domain (missing parts from reference TRBV5-1 and TRBJ1-1): KAGVTQTPRYLIKTRGQQVTLSCSPISGHRSVSWYQQTPGQGLQFLFEYFSETQRNKGNFPGRFSGRQFSNSRSEMNVSTLELGDSALYLCASSPVVGQVNTEAFFGQGTRLTVV.

The J gene is TRBJ1-4, the V gene TRBV12-3 or TRBV12-4; D is undetermined. Trimming pared 4 bases from V and 8 bases from J, leaving 17 bases between. This CDR3 has 15 amino acids. CDR3 sequence (DNA): TGTGCCAGCAGTTCCGCGGGTGGCAACTTAGAAAAACTGTTTTTT. Residues: CASSSAGGNLEKLFF.

CDR3 protein: CASSPFRATGGMYEQYF. The CDR3 nucleotides read TGTGCCAGCAGCCCTTTCCGTGCGACAGGGGGCATGTACGAGCAGTACTTC. This chain connects TRBV5-6 to TRBJ2-7; TRBD1 matches 10 bases. Germline-derived CDR1 and CDR2 are SGHDT and YYEEEE. The length of the CDR3 is 17 residues. V lost 4 bases and J lost 4; bases outside the gene matches: 14. Together with reference TRBV5-6 and TRBJ2-7, the CDR3 gives the full variable domain: DAGVTQSPTHLIKTRGQQVTLRCSPKSGHDTVSWYQQALGQGPQFIFQYYEEEERQRGNFPDRFSGHQFPNYSSELNVNALLLGDSALYLCASSPFRATGGMYEQYFGPGTRLTVT.

V and J are TRBV9 and TRBJ2-1; D remains ambiguous. Germline CDR1 is SGDLS and CDR2 is YYNGEE. This CDR3 spans 12 amino acids. The V end lost 0 bases, the J end lost 4 bases, and 2 bases lay between the germline ends. CDR3 nucleotide sequence: TGTGCCAGCAGCGTAGATTACAATGAGCAGTTCTTC. Protein product: CASSVDYNEQFF.

J is TRBJ2-3 and V is TRBV7-3; the D is unclear. Germline lookup yields CDR1 SGHTA and CDR2 FQGTGA. V shed 2 bases and J shed 3 bases, with 12 bases lying between them. The CDR3 totals 15 residues. Here the CDR3 reads CASSLLAIGTDTQYF. CDR3 bases: TGTGCCAGCAGCTTATTGGCTATCGGGACAGATACGCAGTATTTT.

This clonotype was counted between two and nine times. This chain uses TRBV6-5 with TRBJ2-5; D is ambiguous. Germline assignment: CDR1 MNHEY and CDR2 SVGAGI. The CDR3 consists of 14 residues. The V gene lost 7 bases and the J gene lost 9 bases, with 21 bases spanning the gap. CDR3 region: CASTKVVRLRSQYF. CDR3 sequence (DNA): TGTGCCAGCACCAAGGTTGTACGTTTGAGGTCCCAGTACTTC.

The rearrangement links TRBV12-3 or TRBV12-4 to TRBJ2-2; possible D gene TRBD1, 5 bases. V shed 10 bases and J shed 1 base, with 16 bases lying between them. CDR3 length: 15 amino acids. The CDR3 reads CAILLPGRNTGELFF. DNA of the CDR3: TGTGCCATTCTCCTCCCAGGGCGGAACACCGGGGAGCTGTTTTTT.

The chain is built from TRBV3-1 and TRBJ1-2; D not resolved. Germline V gene sequence: CDR1 LGHDT, CDR2 YNNKEL (reference sequence). V dropped 3 bases and J dropped 2 bases, with 10 bases sitting between them. The CDR3 is made up of 14 amino acids. CDR3 DNA sequence: TGTGCCAGCAGCCATCTAGGAGCGAACTATGGCTACACCTTC. As protein: CASSHLGANYGYTF.

The genes are TRBV12-3 or TRBV12-4 and TRBJ1-4, with D possibly being TRBD1 (5 bases). This CDR3 has 14 residues. V was shortened by 6 bases and J by 7 bases, with 15 bases between the two germline ends. The CDR3 loop reads CASRHLGQGEKLFF. The CDR3 DNA sequence: TGTGCCAGCAGGCACCTGGGGCAGGGTGAAAAACTGTTTTTT.

The genes are TRBV15 and TRBJ1-2; 8 bases match TRBD1. This CDR3 spans 16 amino acids. The J segment lost 6 bases and the V segment lost 1 base, leaving 10 bases of the junction unmatched. In germline, CDR1 is LNHNV, CDR2 YYDKDF (reference sequence). For the CDR3, the DNA is TGTGCCACCAGCAGAGCGTGGCCAGGGGGCGATCATGGCTACACCTTC. Residues: CATSRAWPGGDHGYTF.

A remark on this clonotype: This may be a read error, as it is one base from a much larger clone. V usage is TRBV7-2 and J usage is TRBJ2-5; D is uncertain. CDR3 size: 13 residues. Germline V gives CDR1 SGHTA, CDR2 FQGNSA. Trimming shortened V by 3 bases and J by 11 bases, and 16 bases separated the two germline ends. The CDR3 DNA reads TGTGCCAGCAGCTTCGGACGAGACAATGAGCAGTACTTC. Its translation is CASSFGRDNEQYF.

This CDR3 is CASSPGRARMGSPLHF. The CDR3 DNA reads TGCGCCAGCAGCCCGGGACGGGCGAGGATGGGGTCACCCCTCCACTTT. This sequence joins TRBV4-1 and TRBJ1-6; weak D call: TRBD1 (5 bases). Trimming stripped 4 bases from V and 10 bases from J, with 20 bases between. CDR1 MGHRA and CDR2 YSYEKL come from the germline V gene. CDR3 size: 16 residues.

This clonotype was seen a few times. The rearrangement joins TRBV4-2 to TRBJ2-7; D perhaps matches TRBD1 (5 bases). CDR1 LGHNA and CDR2 YNFKEQ come from the germline V gene. The V end was cut by 4 bases, the J end by 4 bases, with 23 bases between. The CDR3 extends over 17 amino acids. In DNA, the CDR3 is TGTGCCAGCAGCCCTGATCTTCGACAGCACTCCGTTTACGAGCAGTACTTC. It codes for CASSPDLRQHSVYEQYF.

As for this clonotype: Mismatch with germline at one junction end may stem from a read error. The chain carries TRBV12-3 or TRBV12-4 and TRBJ2-1; possibly TRBD1 for D (6 bases). This CDR3 contains 13 residues. The CDR3 nucleotides are TGTGTCAGCAGACAACCAGGGGTCAATGAGCAGTTCTTC. Translating gives CVSRQPGVNEQFF.

This clonotype occurred a few times. The J gene is TRBJ2-3, the V gene TRBV10-3; 9 bases line up with TRBD1. This CDR3 region has 16 residues. The V gene's germline CDR1 is ENHRY and CDR2 SYGVKD. The ends lost 3 bases at V and 2 bases at J; junction bases unmatched: 6. CDR3 DNA sequence: TGTGCCATCAGTGACCCCGGGACAGGGTACACAGATACGCAGTATTTT. Protein: CAISDPGTGYTDTQYF.

The V call is TRBV12-3 or TRBV12-4, the J call TRBJ2-5; 7 nucleotides line up with TRBD2. Losses at the gene ends were 7 bases for V and 1 base for J; bases not matched to a gene: 9. The CDR3 spans 15 residues. CDR3 in amino acids: CASTRPGTTQETQYF. DNA for the CDR3: TGTGCCAGCACCCGGCCCGGGACTACCCAAGAGACCCAGTACTTC.

To note about this clonotype: An end of the junction differs from the germline gene, which may be a read error. This chain joins TRBV6-2 or TRBV6-3 and TRBJ1-6; possible D gene TRBD1, 5 bases. The CDR3 runs to 15 residues. Germline loops: CDR1 MNHEY, CDR2 SVGEGT. The CDR3, as DNA: TGTGTCAGCAGTTACGGGCAGGGATGGAGTTCACCCCTCCACTTT. Translating it yields CVSSYGQGWSSPLHF.